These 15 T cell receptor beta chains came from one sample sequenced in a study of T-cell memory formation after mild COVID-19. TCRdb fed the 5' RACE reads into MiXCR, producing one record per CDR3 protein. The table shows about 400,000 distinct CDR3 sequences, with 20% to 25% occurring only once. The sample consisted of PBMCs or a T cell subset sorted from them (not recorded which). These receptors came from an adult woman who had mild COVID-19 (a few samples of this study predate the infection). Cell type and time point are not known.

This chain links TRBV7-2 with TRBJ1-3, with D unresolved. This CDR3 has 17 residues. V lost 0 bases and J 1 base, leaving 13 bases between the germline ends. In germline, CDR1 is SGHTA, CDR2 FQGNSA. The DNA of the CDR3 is TGTGCCAGCAGCTTAGCGTCCCCGGGCGAGTCTGGAAACACCATATATTTT. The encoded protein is CASSLASPGESGNTIYF.

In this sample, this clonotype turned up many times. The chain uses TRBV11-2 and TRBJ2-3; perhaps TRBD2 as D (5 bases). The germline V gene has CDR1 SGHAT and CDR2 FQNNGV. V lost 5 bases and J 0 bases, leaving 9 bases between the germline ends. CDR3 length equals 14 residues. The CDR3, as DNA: TGTGCCAGCAGCCGCGGGCAGAGCACAGATACGCAGTATTTT. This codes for CASSRGQSTDTQYF.

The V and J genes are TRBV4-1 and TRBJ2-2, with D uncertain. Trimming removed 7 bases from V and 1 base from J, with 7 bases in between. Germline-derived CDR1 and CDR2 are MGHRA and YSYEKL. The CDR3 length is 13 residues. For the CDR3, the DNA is TGCGCCAGCATGGCCAGGAACACCGGGGAGCTGTTTTTT. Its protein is CASMARNTGELFF.

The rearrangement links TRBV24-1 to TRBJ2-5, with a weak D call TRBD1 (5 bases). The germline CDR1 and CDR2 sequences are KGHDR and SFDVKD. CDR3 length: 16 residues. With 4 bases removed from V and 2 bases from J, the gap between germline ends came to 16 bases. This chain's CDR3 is CATSEFADSLQETQYF. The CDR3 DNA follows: TGTGCCACCAGTGAATTCGCCGACAGCTTACAAGAGACCCAGTACTTC.

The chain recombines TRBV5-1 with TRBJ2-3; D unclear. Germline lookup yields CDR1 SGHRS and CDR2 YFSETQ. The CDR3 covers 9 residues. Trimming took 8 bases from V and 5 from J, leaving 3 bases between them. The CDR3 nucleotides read TGCGCCAGACAAGATACGCAGTATTTT. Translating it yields CARQDTQYF.

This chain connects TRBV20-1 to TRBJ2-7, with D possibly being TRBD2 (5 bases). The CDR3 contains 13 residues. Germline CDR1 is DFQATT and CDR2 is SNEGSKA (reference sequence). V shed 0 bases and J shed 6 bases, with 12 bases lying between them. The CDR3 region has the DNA TGCAGTGCTAGAGAATGGCTAGCATCCGAGCAGTACTTC. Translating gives CSAREWLASEQYF.

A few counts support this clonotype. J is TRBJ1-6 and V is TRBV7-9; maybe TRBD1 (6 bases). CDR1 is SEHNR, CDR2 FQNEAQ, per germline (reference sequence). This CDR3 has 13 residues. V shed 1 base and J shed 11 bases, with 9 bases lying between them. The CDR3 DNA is TGTGCCAGCAGCTTAGGAACAGGGCCACCCCTCCACTTT. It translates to CASSLGTGPPLHF.

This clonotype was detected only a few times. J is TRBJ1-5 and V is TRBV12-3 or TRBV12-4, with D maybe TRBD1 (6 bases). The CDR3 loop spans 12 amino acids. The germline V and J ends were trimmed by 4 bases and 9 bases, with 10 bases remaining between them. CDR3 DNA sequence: TGTGCCAGCAGTTCGACAGGTCCGCCCCAGCATTTT. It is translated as CASSSTGPPQHF.

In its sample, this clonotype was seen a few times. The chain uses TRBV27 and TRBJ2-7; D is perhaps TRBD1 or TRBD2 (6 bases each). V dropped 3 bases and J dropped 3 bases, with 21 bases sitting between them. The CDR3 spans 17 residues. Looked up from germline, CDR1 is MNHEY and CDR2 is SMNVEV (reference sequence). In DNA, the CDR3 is TGTGCCAGCAGTTTCGGCCCGGTGGCGGGACATTTCTACGAGCAGTACTTC. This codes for CASSFGPVAGHFYEQYF.

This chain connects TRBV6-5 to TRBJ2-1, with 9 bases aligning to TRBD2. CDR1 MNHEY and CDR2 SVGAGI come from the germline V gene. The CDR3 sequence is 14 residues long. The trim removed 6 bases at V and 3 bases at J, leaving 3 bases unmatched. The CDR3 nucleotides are TGTGCCAGCAGCCCTAGCGGGGACTACAATGAGCAGTTCTTC. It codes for CASSPSGDYNEQFF.

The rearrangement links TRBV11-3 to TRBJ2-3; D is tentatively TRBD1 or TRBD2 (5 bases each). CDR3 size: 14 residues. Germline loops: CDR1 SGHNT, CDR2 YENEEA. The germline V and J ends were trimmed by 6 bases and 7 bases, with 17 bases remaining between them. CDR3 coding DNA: TGTGCCAGCAGGACGGGGCCCGCCTTACATACGCAGTATTTT. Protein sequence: CASRTGPALHTQYF. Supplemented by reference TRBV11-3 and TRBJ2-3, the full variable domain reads EAGVVQSPRYKIIEKKQPVAFWCNPISGHNTLYWYLQNLGQGPELLIRYENEEAVDDSQLPKDRFSAERLKGVDSTLKIQPAELGDSAVYLCASRTGPALHTQYFGPGTRLTVL.

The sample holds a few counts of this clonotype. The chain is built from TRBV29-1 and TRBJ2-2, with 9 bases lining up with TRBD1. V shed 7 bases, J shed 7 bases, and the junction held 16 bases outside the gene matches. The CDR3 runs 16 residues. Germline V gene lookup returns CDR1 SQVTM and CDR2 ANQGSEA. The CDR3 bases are TGCAGCGCGAGCCGGGACAGGGCCTCCAGTATCGGGGAGCTGTTTTTT. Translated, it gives CSASRDRASSIGELFF.

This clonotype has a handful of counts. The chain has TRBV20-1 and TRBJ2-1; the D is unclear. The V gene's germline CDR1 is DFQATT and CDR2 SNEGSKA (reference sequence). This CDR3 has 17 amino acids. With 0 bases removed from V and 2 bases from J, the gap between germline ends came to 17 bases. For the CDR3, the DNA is TGCAGTGCTAGAGATCCCGCTCTACCAGGCCCCTACAATGAGCAGTTCTTC. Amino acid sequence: CSARDPALPGPYNEQFF.

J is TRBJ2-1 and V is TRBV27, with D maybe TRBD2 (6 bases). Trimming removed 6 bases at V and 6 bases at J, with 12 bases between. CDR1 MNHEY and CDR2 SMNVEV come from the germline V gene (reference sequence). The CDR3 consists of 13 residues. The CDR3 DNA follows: TGTGCCAGCAGATCCAGGGAGGTCAATGAGCAGTTCTTC. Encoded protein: CASRSREVNEQFF.

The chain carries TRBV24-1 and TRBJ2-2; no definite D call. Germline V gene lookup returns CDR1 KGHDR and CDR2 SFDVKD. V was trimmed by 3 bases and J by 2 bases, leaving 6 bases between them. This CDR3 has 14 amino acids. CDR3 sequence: CATSDLINTGELFF. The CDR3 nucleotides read TGTGCCACCAGTGATCTCATCAACACCGGGGAGCTGTTTTTT.